A selection of T cell receptor beta chains follows, all from one sample in a study. TCRdb ran MiXCR on the 5' RACE reads and lists one entry per CDR3 protein. The data hold about 40,000 distinct CDR3 sequences, with approximately 20% observed a single time. Sequences were obtained from naive CD4+ T cells sorted from a lymph node. The receptors stem from a female donor with breast cancer. Both conserved end residues are part of each CDR3. The D gene is left open where the match is weak. Part of the rows lack a size; the others show once, few, many or a class for expanded clones.

j_gene: TRBJ1-1
d_gene: -
abundance: -
v_gene: TRBV7-2
CDR3nt: TGTGCCAGCAGCTTATCTTGGGGGGACACTGAAGCTTTCTTT
CDR3aa: CASSLSWGDTEAFF

j_gene: TRBJ2-7
d_gene: -
abundance: many
v_gene: TRBV7-8
CDR3nt: TGTGCCAGCAGCCGCGCTTCGGGGGCCACGGGGGAGCAGTACTTC
CDR3aa: CASSRASGATGEQYF

j_gene: TRBJ2-5
d_gene: -
abundance: few
v_gene: TRBV9
CDR3nt: TGTGCCAGCAGCGCGGCGGGGTTGGGGACCCAGTACTTC
CDR3aa: CASSAAGLGTQYF

j_gene: TRBJ1-2
d_gene: TRBD1
abundance: -
v_gene: TRBV25-1
CDR3nt: TGTGCCAGCAGCGACCGGACAGGGTATGGCTACACCTTC
CDR3aa: CASSDRTGYGYTF

j_gene: TRBJ1-4
d_gene: -
abundance: few
v_gene: TRBV6-1
CDR3nt: TGTGCCAGCAGTAGTCGGGTTGGAGGTGAAAAACTGTTTTTT
CDR3aa: CASSSRVGGEKLFF

j_gene: TRBJ1-1
d_gene: -
abundance: -
v_gene: TRBV12-3/TRBV12-4
CDR3nt: TGTGCCAGCAGGCCCACAGGGACGCGCACTGAAGCTTTCTTT
CDR3aa: CASRPTGTRTEAFF

j_gene: TRBJ2-1
d_gene: -
abundance: few
v_gene: TRBV6-6
CDR3nt: TGTGCCAGCAGTTACTCGAAGGGCCTGATTCACAATGAGCAGTTCTTC
CDR3aa: CASSYSKGLIHNEQFF

j_gene: TRBJ2-1
d_gene: -
abundance: once
v_gene: TRBV7-8
CDR3nt: TGTGCCAGCAGCTTAGACTACAATGAGCAGTCCTTC
CDR3aa: CASSLDYNEQSF

j_gene: TRBJ1-3
d_gene: -
abundance: many
v_gene: TRBV12-3/TRBV12-4
CDR3nt: TGTGCCAGCAGTCAGGACTCTGGAAACACCATATATTTT
CDR3aa: CASSQDSGNTIYF

j_gene: TRBJ2-2
d_gene: -
abundance: few
v_gene: TRBV20-1
CDR3nt: TGCAGTGCTAGAGCCGGCCAGATAAACACCGGGGAGCTGTTTTTT
CDR3aa: CSARAGQINTGELFF

j_gene: TRBJ2-3
d_gene: TRBD2
abundance: few
v_gene: TRBV11-2
CDR3nt: TGTGCCAGCAGCTCCATGGCGGGAGGGCCAATGGATACGCAGTATTTT
CDR3aa: CASSSMAGGPMDTQYF

j_gene: TRBJ1-1
d_gene: -
abundance: many
v_gene: TRBV5-1
CDR3nt: TGCGCCAGCAGCCGCGGACTGATGAACACTGAAGCTTTCTTT
CDR3aa: CASSRGLMNTEAFF

j_gene: TRBJ2-2
d_gene: -
abundance: few
v_gene: TRBV5-1
CDR3nt: TGCGCCAGCACACTTCAGGGTGCCGGGGAGCTGTTTTTT
CDR3aa: CASTLQGAGELFF

j_gene: TRBJ2-1
d_gene: -
abundance: few
v_gene: TRBV6-2/TRBV6-3
CDR3nt: TGTGCCAGCAGTCTATCAGGGACCTACAATGAGCAGTTCTTC
CDR3aa: CASSLSGTYNEQFF

j_gene: TRBJ2-1
d_gene: -
abundance: -
v_gene: TRBV5-1
CDR3nt: TGCGCCAGCAGCCCGGGGACGAAGGAGCAGTTCTTC
CDR3aa: CASSPGTKEQFF

j_gene: TRBJ1-5
d_gene: -
abundance: -
v_gene: TRBV12-3/TRBV12-4
CDR3nt: TGTGCCAGCAGTTTACGTGGGGGTGGACAGCCCCAGCATTTT
CDR3aa: CASSLRGGGQPQHF

j_gene: TRBJ1-1
d_gene: -
abundance: -
v_gene: TRBV18
CDR3nt: TGTGCCAGCTCATCTCAGGACAACACTGAAGCTTTCTTT
CDR3aa: CASSSQDNTEAFF

j_gene: TRBJ1-2
d_gene: TRBD1
abundance: -
v_gene: TRBV5-1
CDR3nt: TGCGCCAGCAGCTACTCTGGGACAGGGTACGATGGCTACACCTTC
CDR3aa: CASSYSGTGYDGYTF

j_gene: TRBJ1-2
d_gene: -
abundance: few
v_gene: TRBV7-9
CDR3nt: TGTGCCAGCAGCGCGGACTACTATGGCTACACCTTC
CDR3aa: CASSADYYGYTF

j_gene: TRBJ2-1
d_gene: -
abundance: -
v_gene: TRBV7-8
CDR3nt: TGTGCCAGCACGGCCGATAGGATGAGTTATGAGCAGTTCTTC
CDR3aa: CASTADRMSYEQFF

j_gene: TRBJ2-1
d_gene: TRBD2
abundance: few
v_gene: TRBV3-1
CDR3nt: TGTGCCAGCAGCCATGTGGCGGGAGATAGGATCTTC
CDR3aa: CASSHVAGDRIF

j_gene: TRBJ2-1
d_gene: -
abundance: once
v_gene: TRBV18
CDR3nt: TGTGCCAGCTCACCTGCGGACAGAGGTCAGTTCTTC
CDR3aa: CASSPADRGQFF

j_gene: TRBJ2-2
d_gene: -
abundance: few
v_gene: TRBV6-5
CDR3nt: TGTGCCAGCAGTCCACGAGCGAACACCGGGGAGCTGTTTTTT
CDR3aa: CASSPRANTGELFF

j_gene: TRBJ1-3
d_gene: -
abundance: few
v_gene: TRBV20-1
CDR3nt: TGCAGTGCAGCCCACTCCGGGCCAAAGATGGGAAACACCATATATTTT
CDR3aa: CSAAHSGPKMGNTIYF

j_gene: TRBJ2-5
d_gene: -
abundance: few
v_gene: TRBV20-1
CDR3nt: TGCAGTGCTAGAGCCGCGAACCAAGAGACCCAGTACTTC
CDR3aa: CSARAANQETQYF

j_gene: TRBJ2-3
d_gene: TRBD2
abundance: many
v_gene: TRBV5-1
CDR3nt: TGCGCCAGCAGCACCGGGACTAGCGCAGATACGCAGTATTTT
CDR3aa: CASSTGTSADTQYF

j_gene: TRBJ2-1
d_gene: -
abundance: -
v_gene: TRBV6-2/TRBV6-3
CDR3nt: TGTGCCAGCAGTTCGCGACTAGTGGCTTCTAATGAGCAGTTCTTC
CDR3aa: CASSSRLVASNEQFF

j_gene: TRBJ1-2
d_gene: -
abundance: -
v_gene: TRBV7-8
CDR3nt: TGTGCCAGCAGCTTAACCAGGGACTATGGCTACACCTTC
CDR3aa: CASSLTRDYGYTF

j_gene: TRBJ1-4
d_gene: -
abundance: few
v_gene: TRBV7-2
CDR3nt: TGTGCCAGCAAACCAGGGGCGGTGGATGAAAAACTGTTTTTT
CDR3aa: CASKPGAVDEKLFF

j_gene: TRBJ1-1
d_gene: -
abundance: many
v_gene: TRBV29-1
CDR3nt: TGCAGCGTTGTTGCCAGGGTCGACGCTTTCTTT
CDR3aa: CSVVARVDAFF

j_gene: TRBJ2-4
d_gene: -
abundance: many
v_gene: TRBV7-2
CDR3nt: TGTGCCAGCAGCTGGAAAATCCGGGGCATTCAGTACTTC
CDR3aa: CASSWKIRGIQYF

j_gene: TRBJ2-3
d_gene: TRBD2
abundance: few
v_gene: TRBV24-1
CDR3nt: TGTGCCACCCGGGGGGACGTGTCGGATACGCAGTATTTT
CDR3aa: CATRGDVSDTQYF

j_gene: TRBJ1-5
d_gene: -
abundance: medium-sized
v_gene: TRBV6-2/TRBV6-3
CDR3nt: TGTGCCAGCAAGGTTGCAGATCAGCCCCAGCATTTT
CDR3aa: CASKVADQPQHF

j_gene: TRBJ1-4
d_gene: -
abundance: few
v_gene: TRBV5-1
CDR3nt: TGCGCCAGCAGCTTGGGAGAGCGGAAAGAAAAACTGTTTTTT
CDR3aa: CASSLGERKEKLFF

j_gene: TRBJ1-2
d_gene: -
abundance: many
v_gene: TRBV6-6
CDR3nt: TGTGCCAGCAGTTACTCTCCAGCCTATGGCTACACCTTC
CDR3aa: CASSYSPAYGYTF

j_gene: TRBJ2-1
d_gene: -
abundance: -
v_gene: TRBV7-9
CDR3nt: TGTGCCAGCAGCTTACAGTCCGGGTTTAGTGAGCAGTTCTTC
CDR3aa: CASSLQSGFSEQFF

j_gene: TRBJ2-7
d_gene: -
abundance: few
v_gene: TRBV7-3
CDR3nt: TGTGCCAGCAGCTTACAGGTGTCTAGCGACGAGCAGTACTTC
CDR3aa: CASSLQVSSDEQYF

j_gene: TRBJ1-6
d_gene: -
abundance: -
v_gene: TRBV6-5
CDR3nt: TGTGCCAGCAGTTACTCGGTGGTAAATTCACCCCTCCACTTT
CDR3aa: CASSYSVVNSPLHF

j_gene: TRBJ2-1
d_gene: -
abundance: -
v_gene: TRBV12-3/TRBV12-4
CDR3nt: TGTGCCAGCAGCGGGAGTAGGGAGGAGCAGTTCTTC
CDR3aa: CASSGSREEQFF

j_gene: TRBJ2-3
d_gene: TRBD2
abundance: few
v_gene: TRBV18
CDR3nt: TGTGCCAGCTCACCACCGGGGAGCGGGGGCACAGATACGCAGTATTTT
CDR3aa: CASSPPGSGGTDTQYF

j_gene: TRBJ1-6
d_gene: -
abundance: -
v_gene: TRBV7-6
CDR3nt: TGTGCCAGCAGCTTTTCTGAGGATTCACCCCTCCACTTT
CDR3aa: CASSFSEDSPLHF

j_gene: TRBJ2-3
d_gene: -
abundance: -
v_gene: TRBV4-1
CDR3nt: TGCGCCAGCAGCACAAGCGGGCGAAGCACAGATTCGCAGTATTTT
CDR3aa: CASSTSGRSTDSQYF

j_gene: TRBJ1-1
d_gene: -
abundance: few
v_gene: TRBV6-2/TRBV6-3
CDR3nt: TGTGCCAGCAGCCGACAAACCACGAACACTGAAGCTTTCTTT
CDR3aa: CASSRQTTNTEAFF

j_gene: TRBJ2-1
d_gene: -
abundance: few
v_gene: TRBV5-1
CDR3nt: TGCGCCAGCAGCATTTCTGAGGGTGAGCAGTTCTTC
CDR3aa: CASSISEGEQFF

j_gene: TRBJ2-3
d_gene: -
abundance: -
v_gene: TRBV5-1
CDR3nt: TGCGCCAGCAGCCCGAGTTATGGGGGTGCGGGAGATACGCAGTATTTT
CDR3aa: CASSPSYGGAGDTQYF

j_gene: TRBJ2-5
d_gene: -
abundance: many
v_gene: TRBV12-3/TRBV12-4
CDR3nt: TGTGCCAGCAGCTTGACAGACATTCAAGAGACCCAGTACTTC
CDR3aa: CASSLTDIQETQYF

j_gene: TRBJ2-7
d_gene: TRBD2
abundance: -
v_gene: TRBV20-1
CDR3nt: TGCAGTGCCCTAACTAGCGGGAGCGTATCCGAGCAGTACTTC
CDR3aa: CSALTSGSVSEQYF

j_gene: TRBJ1-5
d_gene: TRBD1
abundance: -
v_gene: TRBV5-6
CDR3nt: TGTGCCAGCAGCCGCTTCGGACAGGCTGGTCAGCCCCAGCATTTT
CDR3aa: CASSRFGQAGQPQHF

j_gene: TRBJ2-3
d_gene: -
abundance: few
v_gene: TRBV10-2
CDR3nt: TGCGCCAGCAGTGAAGGTAAAGAGCAGTATTTT
CDR3aa: CASSEGKEQYF

j_gene: TRBJ2-3
d_gene: TRBD2
abundance: few
v_gene: TRBV7-3
CDR3nt: TGTGCCAGCAGCTACACGGGACTAGCGGACCCAGATACGCAGTATTTT
CDR3aa: CASSYTGLADPDTQYF

j_gene: TRBJ2-1
d_gene: -
abundance: few
v_gene: TRBV6-2/TRBV6-3
CDR3nt: TGTGCCAGCACTAGTCCGAATGTAAGGAGCTCCTACAATGAGCAGTTCTTC
CDR3aa: CASTSPNVRSSYNEQFF

j_gene: TRBJ2-1
d_gene: -
abundance: many
v_gene: TRBV5-6
CDR3nt: TGTGCCAGCAGCTTGGGGGCCGGGATCAGCTCCTACAATGAGCAGTTCTTC
CDR3aa: CASSLGAGISSYNEQFF

j_gene: TRBJ2-1
d_gene: -
abundance: -
v_gene: TRBV19
CDR3nt: TGTGCCAGTGGGCGCCCCCCGGAGATCAATGAGCAGTTCTTC
CDR3aa: CASGRPPEINEQFF

j_gene: TRBJ2-3
d_gene: -
abundance: few
v_gene: TRBV11-2
CDR3nt: TGTGCCAGCAGCTTACGACCCGACCGCACAGATACGCAGTATTTT
CDR3aa: CASSLRPDRTDTQYF

j_gene: TRBJ1-1
d_gene: -
abundance: few
v_gene: TRBV6-1
CDR3nt: TGTGCCAGCAGTGAGCCTCGGGGGGGGAAGACTGAAGCTTTCTTT
CDR3aa: CASSEPRGGKTEAFF

j_gene: TRBJ2-1
d_gene: TRBD1
abundance: -
v_gene: TRBV20-1
CDR3nt: TGCAGTGCTTTCCTTTCCACAGGGGCTGGGAATGAGCAGTTCTTC
CDR3aa: CSAFLSTGAGNEQFF

j_gene: TRBJ1-2
d_gene: -
abundance: many
v_gene: TRBV6-6
CDR3nt: TGTGCCAGCAGTTTAGGGAAGAGCGGCTACACCTTC
CDR3aa: CASSLGKSGYTF

j_gene: TRBJ2-7
d_gene: -
abundance: few
v_gene: TRBV5-1
CDR3nt: TGCGCCAGCAGCTTCTGGGACCGGTCCTACGAGCAGTACTTC
CDR3aa: CASSFWDRSYEQYF

j_gene: TRBJ1-2
d_gene: -
abundance: many
v_gene: TRBV29-1
CDR3nt: TGCAGCGCCACTCACCAGGGTACGCGGGGCTACACCTTC
CDR3aa: CSATHQGTRGYTF